The 15 T cell receptor beta chains in this list originate from one sample, sequenced in a study of human T cells and chemical hapten exposure. One entry per CDR3 protein results from TCRdb running MiXCR on the RACE reads. This table holds tens of thousands of distinct CDR3 sequences, 8.5% to 10% found once. Time point: pre-sensitization, week 0. Treatment specified: therapeutic diphenylcyclopropenone sensitization with weekly scalp DPC. Extraction of total RNA was performed on unfractionated whole blood. The source material was whole blood, sampled in connection with sensitization to the hapten diphenylcyclopropenone (DPC). The origin of the receptors is a woman aged 25 to 39 with alopecia areata. Some clones in this sample may be carry-over from other donors' samples.

This clonotype was seen a few times. This chain connects TRBV20-1 to TRBJ2-3; TRBD2 aligns across 12 bases. The CDR3 loop spans 16 amino acids. Trimming removed 0 bases from V and 4 bases from J; junction bases left unmatched: 5. Per the germline V gene, CDR1 is DFQATT and CDR2 is SNEGSKA (reference sequence). CDR3: CSARDGLAGFPDTQYF. The CDR3 DNA reads as TGCAGTGCTAGAGATGGACTAGCGGGGTTCCCAGATACGCAGTATTTT.

This clonotype has ten or more counts. The V gene is TRBV6-2 or TRBV6-3, the J gene TRBJ1-6; D might be TRBD1 (6 bases). In germline, CDR1 is MNHEY, CDR2 SVGEGT. The V gene lost 7 bases and the J gene lost 9 bases, with 16 bases spanning the gap. This CDR3 comprises 14 residues. The CDR3 region has the DNA TGTGCCAGCATGGGGGGGGCGGCCAGTTCACCCCTCCACTTT. It translates to CASMGGAASSPLHF.

This clonotype was observed a few times. The chain employs TRBV20-1 and TRBJ2-6, with D possibly being TRBD1 (6 bases). Germline V gives CDR1 DFQATT, CDR2 SNEGSKA (reference sequence). Trimming left V 6 bases short and J 0 bases short, with 15 bases between. CDR3 length equals 16 residues. The CDR3 sequence: CSANPTGSSGANVLTF. DNA for the CDR3: TGCAGTGCCAATCCCACAGGGAGCTCTGGGGCCAACGTCCTGACTTTC.

There are a few counts of this clonotype. V usage is TRBV30 and J usage is TRBJ1-2; 7 nucleotides match TRBD1. Germline lookup yields CDR1 GTSNPN and CDR2 SVGIG (reference sequence). V shed 1 base and J 5 bases; nucleotides not matched to a gene: 4. This CDR3 is built from 13 residues. The CDR3 here is CAWSAQGFYGYTF. CDR3 coding DNA: TGTGCCTGGAGTGCACAGGGGTTTTATGGCTACACCTTC. The full variable domain, rest sourced from reference TRBV30 and TRBJ1-2, is SQTIHQWPATLVQPVGSPLSLECTVEGTSNPNLYWYRQAAGRGLQLLFYSVGIGQISSEVPQNLSASRPQDRQFILSSKKLLLSDSGFYLCAWSAQGFYGYTFGSGTRLTVV.

There are many counts of this clonotype. This sequence joins TRBV20-1 and TRBJ2-3; 10 bases are a match to TRBD2. This CDR3 region has 17 residues. Trimming removed 1 base from V and 7 bases from J; junction bases left unmatched: 14. Germline CDR1 is DFQATT and CDR2 is SNEGSKA (reference sequence). CDR3 DNA sequence: TGCAGTGCTAGAGCTTTCATAGCGGGGGGAAAGGGAAATACGCAGTATTTT. Its protein product is CSARAFIAGGKGNTQYF.

This clonotype showed up many times. The gene calls are TRBV7-9 and TRBJ1-5; perhaps TRBD1 as D (5 bases). Germline CDR1 reads SEHNR; CDR2 reads FQNEAQ (reference sequence). V was shortened by 1 base and J by 5 bases, with 12 bases between the two germline ends. This CDR3 has 15 residues. This chain's CDR3 is CASSLGSGRHQPQHF. The CDR3 DNA is TGTGCCAGCAGCTTAGGGTCAGGGAGGCATCAGCCCCAGCATTTT.

This clonotype has only a few counts. An end of the junction differs from the germline gene, which may be a read error. The CDR3 sequence is CASSVAAGANVLTF. CDR3 DNA: TGTGCCAGCAGCGTAGCAGCTGGGGCCAACGTCCTGACTTTC. The chain combines TRBV7-8 with TRBJ2-6, with D unclear. The germline V gene has CDR1 SGHVS and CDR2 FQNEAQ. This CDR3 region has 14 residues.

This clonotype occurred many times. The chain joins TRBV20-1 to TRBJ2-4; TRBD1 agrees at 9 bases. Per the germline V gene, CDR1 is DFQATT and CDR2 is SNEGSKA (reference sequence). J was trimmed by 2 bases and V by 6 bases; bases with no gene match: 11. The CDR3 runs to 16 residues. The CDR3 loop reads CSAFVTDRGSKNIQYF. CDR3 sequence (DNA): TGCAGTGCATTCGTGACGGACAGGGGATCCAAAAACATTCAGTACTTC.

This clonotype was seen many times. The gene calls are TRBV27 and TRBJ2-1; D possibly corresponds to TRBD1 (5 bases). Looked up from germline, CDR1 is MNHEY and CDR2 is SMNVEV (reference sequence). The CDR3 is made up of 15 amino acids. The V gene lost 1 base and the J gene lost 9 bases, with 16 bases spanning the gap. The CDR3 bases are TGTGCCAGCAGTTTATACCCACAGGAATCCGCTGAGCAGTTCTTC. Translated: CASSLYPQESAEQFF.

The chain couples TRBV25-1 to TRBJ2-7; D possibly uses TRBD1 or TRBD2 (5 bases each). Trimming removed 3 bases from V and 0 bases from J, with 12 bases in between. The V gene's germline CDR1 is MGHDK and CDR2 SYGVNS. CDR3 size: 15 residues. The CDR3 sequence: CASSEYGALSYEQYF. CDR3 DNA: TGTGCCAGCAGTGAGTACGGGGCCCTCTCCTACGAGCAGTACTTC.

This clonotype was recorded a few times. V is TRBV28 and J is TRBJ2-7; possibly TRBD1 for D (5 bases). V was trimmed by 3 bases and J by 1 base, leaving 10 bases between them. Germline CDR1 is MDHEN and CDR2 is SYDVKM. The CDR3 covers 14 residues. Here the CDR3 reads CASSLGHLSYEQYF. DNA for the CDR3: TGTGCCAGCAGTTTGGGGCACTTATCCTACGAGCAGTACTTC.

This chain joins TRBV12-3 or TRBV12-4 and TRBJ1-2; D might be TRBD1 (5 bases). This CDR3 contains 14 residues. V was cut by 0 bases and J by 5 bases, with 10 bases left in between. This chain's CDR3 is CASSLAGARYGYTF. In DNA, the CDR3 is TGTGCCAGCAGTTTAGCAGGGGCGCGGTATGGCTACACCTTC.

A few counts support this clonotype. The chain links TRBV11-2 to TRBJ2-7; 9 bases agree with TRBD1. The trim removed 5 bases at V and 6 bases at J, leaving 17 bases unmatched. CDR3 length equals 17 residues. Germline values: CDR1 SGHAT, CDR2 FQNNGV. The CDR3 region has the DNA TGTGCCAGCAGCGCGACTTTACAGGGGGCCACCGGAGGCGAGCAGTACTTC. It translates to CASSATLQGATGGEQYF.

This chain uses TRBV20-1 with TRBJ2-3, with 15 bases matching TRBD2. The CDR3 is made up of 18 amino acids. Germline values: CDR1 DFQATT, CDR2 SNEGSKA (reference sequence). Trimming took 3 bases from V and 3 from J; bases not matched to a gene: 10. As DNA, the CDR3 is TGCAGTGCTAGTCTAGGACTAGCGGGGGGGCCAGGGACAGATACGCAGTATTTT. Protein product: CSASLGLAGGPGTDTQYF.

In its sample, this clonotype was seen many times. DNA for the CDR3: TGTGCCAGCAGCCGGAGGGACCTGAACACCGGGGAGCTGTTTTTT. Residues: CASSRRDLNTGELFF. This chain joins TRBV3-1 and TRBJ2-2; D possibly corresponds to TRBD2 (6 bases). There are 15 residues in the CDR3. V was pared by 4 bases and J by 1 base, with 10 bases between. The germline V gene encodes CDR1 LGHDT and CDR2 YNNKEL (reference sequence).